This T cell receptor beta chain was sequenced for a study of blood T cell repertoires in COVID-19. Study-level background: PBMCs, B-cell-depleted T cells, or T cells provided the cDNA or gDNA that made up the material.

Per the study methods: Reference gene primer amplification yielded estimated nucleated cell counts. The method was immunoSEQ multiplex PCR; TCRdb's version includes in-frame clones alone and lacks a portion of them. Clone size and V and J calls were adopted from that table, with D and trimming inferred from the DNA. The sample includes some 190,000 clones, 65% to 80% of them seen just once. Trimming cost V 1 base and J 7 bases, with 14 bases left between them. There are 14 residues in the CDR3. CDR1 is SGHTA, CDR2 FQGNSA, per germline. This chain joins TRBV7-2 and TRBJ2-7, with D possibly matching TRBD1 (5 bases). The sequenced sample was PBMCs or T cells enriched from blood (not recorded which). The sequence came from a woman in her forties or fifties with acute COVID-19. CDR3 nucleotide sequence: TGTGCCAGCAGCTTAGGGGCAGGGTTGGGTGAGCAGTACGTC. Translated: CASSLGAGLGEQYV.